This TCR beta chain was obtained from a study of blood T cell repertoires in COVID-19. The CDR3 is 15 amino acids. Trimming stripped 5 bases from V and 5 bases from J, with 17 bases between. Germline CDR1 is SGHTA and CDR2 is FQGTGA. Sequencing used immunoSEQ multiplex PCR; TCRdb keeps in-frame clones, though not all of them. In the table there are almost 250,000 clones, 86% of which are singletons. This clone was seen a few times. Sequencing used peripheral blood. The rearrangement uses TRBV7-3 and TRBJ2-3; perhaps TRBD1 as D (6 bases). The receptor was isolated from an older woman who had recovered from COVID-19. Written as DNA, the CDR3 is TGTGCCAGCAGCCCCCAGGGGAGTATCGGAGATACGCAGTATTTT. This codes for CASSPQGSIGDTQYF.